This T cell receptor (beta chain) derives from a study of human T cells and chemical hapten exposure. Study information: Per-sample variation in TCR yield stemmed mainly from small pooled library volume differences.

Worth noting for this clonotype: As yet, its antigen is unknown.

Study-level points and caveats: With DPC sensitization, TCRs exceeding 1 in 1000 frequency showed no change.

The library gave individual cDNA molecules unique molecular identifiers. Authors' methods: Sequenced samples showed a median of around 100,000 TCRs each, with counts running from about 20,000 to 690,000. TCRdb processed the 5' RACE reads anew with MiXCR; each CDR3 protein has one entry. The V and J calls here are based on TCRdb, not the publication. The sample carries some 150,000 distinct CDR3 sequences, 4.1% recorded once. CDR1 and CDR2 (germline): DFQATT, SNEGSKA (reference sequence). The trim removed 4 bases at V and 0 bases at J, leaving 7 bases unmatched. The CDR3 runs 16 residues. Total RNA came from unfractionated whole blood.

The sequence was obtained from a female donor in good health. The chain has TRBV20-1 and TRBJ1-2; TRBD1 aligns across 11 bases. The DNA for the CDR3 is TGCAGTGCTACCGGGACAGGGGGAAAAGCTAACTATGGCTACACCTTC. Amino acid sequence: CSATGTGGKANYGYTF.